This T cell receptor beta chain was obtained from a study of blood T cell repertoires in COVID-19. TCRdb's copy holds only in-frame clones and misses some; the assay was immunoSEQ multiplex PCR. In the table there are fewer than 70,000 clones, approximately 89% of which are singletons. The CDR3 runs to 14 residues. The germline V and J ends were trimmed by 3 bases and 8 bases, with 13 bases remaining between them. Germline V CDR1 and CDR2: SEHNR, FQNEAQ (reference sequence). Sequenced material: peripheral blood. The chain uses TRBV7-9 and TRBJ1-4; tentative D call: TRBD1 (5 bases). The receptor comes from a man aged 55 to 69 with active or convalescent COVID-19. The CDR3 spells CASSFGRDDEKLFF. The CDR3 DNA reads TGTGCCAGCAGCTTCGGCAGGGATGACGAAAAACTGTTTTTT.